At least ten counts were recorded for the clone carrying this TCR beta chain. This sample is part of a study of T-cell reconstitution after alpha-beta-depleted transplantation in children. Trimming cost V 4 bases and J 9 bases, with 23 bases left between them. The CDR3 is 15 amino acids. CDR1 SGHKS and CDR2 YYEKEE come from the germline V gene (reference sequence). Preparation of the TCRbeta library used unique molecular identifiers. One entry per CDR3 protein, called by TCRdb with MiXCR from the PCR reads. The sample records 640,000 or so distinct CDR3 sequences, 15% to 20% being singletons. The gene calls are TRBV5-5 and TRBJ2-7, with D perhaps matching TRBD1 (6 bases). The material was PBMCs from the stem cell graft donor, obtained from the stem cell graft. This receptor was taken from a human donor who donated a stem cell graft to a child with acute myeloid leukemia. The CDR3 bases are TGTGCCAGCAGCCTAGGACAGTACTACGGCATGGGGCAGTACTTC. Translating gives CASSLGQYYGMGQYF.